This T cell receptor beta chain stems from a study of human T cells and chemical hapten exposure. Background on the study: There were per-sample TCR yield variations, arising mainly from small pooled library volume differences.

As for time point: patch test 1, 2 weeks after DPC sensitization. The treatment here: therapeutic diphenylcyclopropenone sensitization with weekly scalp DPC. TCRdb itself ran the RACE reads through MiXCR, one entry per CDR3 protein. The table shows about 340,000 distinct CDR3 sequences, with 5.5% to 8% occurring only once. There are 15 residues in the CDR3. Deletions cut 10 bases from V and 0 bases from J, with 18 bases between. The specimen comprised whole blood, sampled in connection with sensitization to the hapten diphenylcyclopropenone (DPC). The V call is TRBV12-3 or TRBV12-4, the J call TRBJ1-2; D not certain. The receptor was isolated from a woman between 18 and 29 years old with alopecia areata. Some clones in this sample may be carry-over from other donors' samples. The CDR3 protein is CAIRTGRQANYGYTF. DNA for the CDR3: TGTGCCATACGAACTGGGAGGCAGGCTAACTATGGCTACACCTTC.